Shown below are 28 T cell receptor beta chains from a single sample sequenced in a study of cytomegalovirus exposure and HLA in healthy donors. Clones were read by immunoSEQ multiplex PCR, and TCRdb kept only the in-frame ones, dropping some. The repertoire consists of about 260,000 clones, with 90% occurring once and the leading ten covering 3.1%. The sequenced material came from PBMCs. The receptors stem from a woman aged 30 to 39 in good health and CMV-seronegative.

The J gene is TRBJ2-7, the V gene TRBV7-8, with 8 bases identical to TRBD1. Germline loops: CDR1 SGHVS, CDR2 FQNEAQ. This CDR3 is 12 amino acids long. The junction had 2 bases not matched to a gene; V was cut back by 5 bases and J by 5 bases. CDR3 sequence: CASSLQGDEQYF. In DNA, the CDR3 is TGTGCCAGCAGCCTACAGGGGGACGAGCAGTACTTC.

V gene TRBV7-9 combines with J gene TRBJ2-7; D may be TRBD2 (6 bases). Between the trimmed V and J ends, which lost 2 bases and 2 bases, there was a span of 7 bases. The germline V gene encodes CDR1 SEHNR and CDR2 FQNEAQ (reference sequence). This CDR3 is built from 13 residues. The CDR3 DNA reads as TGTGCCAGCAGCTTACCTAGCGCCTACGAGCAGTACTTC. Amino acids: CASSLPSAYEQYF.

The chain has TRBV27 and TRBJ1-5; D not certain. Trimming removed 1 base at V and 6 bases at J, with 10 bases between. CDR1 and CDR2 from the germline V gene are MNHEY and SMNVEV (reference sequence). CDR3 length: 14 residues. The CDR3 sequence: CASSLLGRSQPQHF. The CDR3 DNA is TGTGCCAGCAGTTTATTAGGGCGGTCTCAGCCCCAGCATTTT.

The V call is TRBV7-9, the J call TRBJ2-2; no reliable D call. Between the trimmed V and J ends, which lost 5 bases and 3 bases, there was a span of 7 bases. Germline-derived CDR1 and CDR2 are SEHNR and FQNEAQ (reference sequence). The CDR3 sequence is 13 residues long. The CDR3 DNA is TGTGCCAGCAGCCGAGAATACACCGGGGAGCTGTTTTTT. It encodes CASSREYTGELFF.

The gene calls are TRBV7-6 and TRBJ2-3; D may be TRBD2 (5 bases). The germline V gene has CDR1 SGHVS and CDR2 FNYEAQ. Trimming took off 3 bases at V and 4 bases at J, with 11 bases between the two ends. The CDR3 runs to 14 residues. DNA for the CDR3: TGTGCCAGCAGCTTGGCCGACGGGGCAGATACGCAGTATTTT. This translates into CASSLADGADTQYF.

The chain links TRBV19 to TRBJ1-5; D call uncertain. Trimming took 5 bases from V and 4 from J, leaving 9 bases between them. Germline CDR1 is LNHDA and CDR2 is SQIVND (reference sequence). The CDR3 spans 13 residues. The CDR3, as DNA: TGTGCCAGTAGTTTAGGGTATAATCAGCCCCAGCATTTT. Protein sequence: CASSLGYNQPQHF.

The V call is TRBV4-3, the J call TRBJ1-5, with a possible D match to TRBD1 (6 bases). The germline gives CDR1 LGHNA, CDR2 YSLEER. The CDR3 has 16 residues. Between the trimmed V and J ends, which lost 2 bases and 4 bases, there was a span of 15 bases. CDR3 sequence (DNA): TGCGCCAGCAGCCAACAAACAGGGATTGGAAATCAGCCCCAGCATTTT. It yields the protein CASSQQTGIGNQPQHF.

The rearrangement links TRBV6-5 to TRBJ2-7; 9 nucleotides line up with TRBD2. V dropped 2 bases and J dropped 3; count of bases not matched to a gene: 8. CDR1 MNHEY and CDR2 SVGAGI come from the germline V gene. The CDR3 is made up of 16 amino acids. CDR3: CASSYGLAGDSYEQYF. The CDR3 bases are TGTGCCAGCAGTTACGGCTTAGCGGGAGATAGCTACGAGCAGTACTTC.

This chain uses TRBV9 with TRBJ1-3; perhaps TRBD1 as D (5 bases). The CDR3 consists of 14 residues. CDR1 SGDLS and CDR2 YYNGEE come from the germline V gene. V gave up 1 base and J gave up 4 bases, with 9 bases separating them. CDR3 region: CASSVRGGGNTIYF. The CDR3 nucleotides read TGTGCCAGCAGCGTAAGGGGCGGCGGAAACACCATATATTTT.

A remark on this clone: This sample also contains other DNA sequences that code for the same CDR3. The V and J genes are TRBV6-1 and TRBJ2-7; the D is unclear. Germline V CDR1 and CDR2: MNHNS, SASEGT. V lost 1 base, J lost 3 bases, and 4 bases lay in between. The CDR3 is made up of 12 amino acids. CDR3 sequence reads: CASSEVSYEQYF. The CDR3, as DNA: TGTGCCAGCAGTGAAGTCAGCTACGAGCAGTACTTC.

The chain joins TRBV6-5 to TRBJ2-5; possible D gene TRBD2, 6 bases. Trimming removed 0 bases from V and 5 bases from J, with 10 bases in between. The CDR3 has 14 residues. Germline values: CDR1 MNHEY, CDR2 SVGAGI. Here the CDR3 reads CASSYSDGRETQYF. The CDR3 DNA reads TGTGCCAGCAGTTACTCCGATGGGAGGGAGACCCAGTACTTC.

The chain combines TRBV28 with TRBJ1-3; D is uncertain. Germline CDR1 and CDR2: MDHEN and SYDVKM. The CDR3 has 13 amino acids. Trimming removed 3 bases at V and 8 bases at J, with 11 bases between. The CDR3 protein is CASSFRGSDTIYF. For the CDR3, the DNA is TGTGCCAGCAGTTTTCGTGGGTCTGACACCATATATTTT.

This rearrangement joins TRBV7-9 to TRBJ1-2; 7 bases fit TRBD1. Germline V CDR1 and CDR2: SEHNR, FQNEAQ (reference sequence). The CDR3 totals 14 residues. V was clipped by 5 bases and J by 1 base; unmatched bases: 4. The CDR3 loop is CASSPGQLNYGYTF. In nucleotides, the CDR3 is TGTGCCAGCAGCCCGGGACAGCTTAACTATGGCTACACCTTC.

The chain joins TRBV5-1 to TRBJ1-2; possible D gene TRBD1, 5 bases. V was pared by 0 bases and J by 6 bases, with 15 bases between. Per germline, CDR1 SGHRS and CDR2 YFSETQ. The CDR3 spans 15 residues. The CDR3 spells CASSLARQKGDGYTF. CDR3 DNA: TGCGCCAGCAGCTTGGCCAGACAGAAGGGAGATGGCTACACCTTC.

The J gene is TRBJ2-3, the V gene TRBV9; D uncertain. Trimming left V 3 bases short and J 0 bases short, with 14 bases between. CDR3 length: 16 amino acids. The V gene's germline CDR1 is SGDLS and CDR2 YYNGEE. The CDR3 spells CASSDPYNSSTDTQYF. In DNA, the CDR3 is TGTGCCAGCAGCGACCCCTATAACTCTAGCACAGATACGCAGTATTTT.

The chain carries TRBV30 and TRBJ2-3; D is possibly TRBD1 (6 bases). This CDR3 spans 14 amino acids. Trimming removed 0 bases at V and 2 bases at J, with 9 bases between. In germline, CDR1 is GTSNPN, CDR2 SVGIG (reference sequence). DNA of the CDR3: TGTGCCTGGAGTGTGGGGGCGGTCACAGATACGCAGTATTTT. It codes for CAWSVGAVTDTQYF. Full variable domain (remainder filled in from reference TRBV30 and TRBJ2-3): SQTIHQWPATLVQPVGSPLSLECTVEGTSNPNLYWYRQAAGRGLQLLFYSVGIGQISSEVPQNLSASRPQDRQFILSSKKLLLSDSGFYLCAWSVGAVTDTQYFGPGTRLTVL.

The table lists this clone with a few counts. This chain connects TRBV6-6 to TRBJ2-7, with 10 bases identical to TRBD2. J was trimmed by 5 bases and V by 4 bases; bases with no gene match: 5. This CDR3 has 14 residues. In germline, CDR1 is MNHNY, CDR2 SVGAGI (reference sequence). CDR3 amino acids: CASSSAGGPDEQYF. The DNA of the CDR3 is TGTGCCAGCAGTTCAGCGGGAGGGCCAGACGAGCAGTACTTC.

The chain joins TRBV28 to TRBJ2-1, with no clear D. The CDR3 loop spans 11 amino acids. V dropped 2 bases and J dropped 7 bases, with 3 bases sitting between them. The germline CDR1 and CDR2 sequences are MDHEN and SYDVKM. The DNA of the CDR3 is TGTGCCAGCAGTTTAGAAAATGAGCAGTTCTTC. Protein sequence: CASSLENEQFF. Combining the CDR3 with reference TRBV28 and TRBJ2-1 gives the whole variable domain DVKVTQSSRYLVKRTGEKVFLECVQDMDHENMFWYRQDPGLGLRLIYFSYDVKMKEKGDIPEGYSVSREKKERFSLILESASTNQTSMYLCASSLENEQFFGPGTRLTVL.

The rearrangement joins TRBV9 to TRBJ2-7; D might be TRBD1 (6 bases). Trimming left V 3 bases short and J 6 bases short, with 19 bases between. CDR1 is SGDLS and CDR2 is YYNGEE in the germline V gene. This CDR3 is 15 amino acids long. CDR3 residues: CASSEVDETGTEQYF. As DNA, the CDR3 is TGTGCCAGCAGCGAGGTAGACGAAACAGGGACCGAGCAGTACTTC.

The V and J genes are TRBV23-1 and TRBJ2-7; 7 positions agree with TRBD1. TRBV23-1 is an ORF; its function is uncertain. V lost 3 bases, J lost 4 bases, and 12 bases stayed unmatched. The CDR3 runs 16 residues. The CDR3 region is CASSQVLGTANYEQYF. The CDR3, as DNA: TGCGCCAGCAGTCAGGTACTAGGGACAGCAAATTACGAGCAGTACTTC.

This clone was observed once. As DNA, the CDR3 is TGTGCCAGCAGCTCCCCCCGAGACTCCAGCACAGATACGCAGTATTTT. Its translation: CASSSPRDSSTDTQYF. The chain has TRBV5-6 and TRBJ2-3; D unresolved. Trimming stripped 3 bases from V and 0 bases from J, with 14 bases between. Germline-derived CDR1 and CDR2 are SGHDT and YYEEEE. This CDR3 has 16 amino acids.

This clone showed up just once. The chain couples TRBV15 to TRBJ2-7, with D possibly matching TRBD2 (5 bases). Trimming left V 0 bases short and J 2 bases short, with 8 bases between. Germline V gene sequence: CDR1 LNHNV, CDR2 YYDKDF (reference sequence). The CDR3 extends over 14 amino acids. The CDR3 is CATSRDRGTYEQYF. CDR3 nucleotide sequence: TGTGCCACCAGCAGAGATCGGGGAACCTACGAGCAGTACTTC.

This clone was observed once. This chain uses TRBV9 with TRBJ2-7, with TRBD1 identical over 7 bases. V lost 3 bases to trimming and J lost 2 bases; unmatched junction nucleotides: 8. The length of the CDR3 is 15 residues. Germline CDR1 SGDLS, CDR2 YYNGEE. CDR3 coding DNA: TGTGCCAGCAGCGAGGGTGGGACAGAGACCTACGAGCAGTACTTC. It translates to CASSEGGTETYEQYF.

The CDR3 coding sequence is TGTGCCAGCAGCTTAGCGGCGGGTAGGGACGAGCAGTACTTC. This sequence encodes CASSLAAGRDEQYF. J is TRBJ2-7 and V is TRBV7-9; D is possibly TRBD2 (5 bases). The germline V gene has CDR1 SEHNR and CDR2 FQNEAQ (reference sequence). Trimming pared 0 bases from V and 5 bases from J, leaving 11 bases between. The CDR3 has 14 residues.

The CDR3 DNA follows: TGTGCCAGCAGCCTATCCCCGGGACAGGCTACCTACGAGCAGTACTTC. It is translated as CASSLSPGQATYEQYF. The V and J genes are TRBV9 and TRBJ2-7; 8 positions agree with TRBD1. The CDR3 covers 16 residues. Germline lookup yields CDR1 SGDLS and CDR2 YYNGEE. J lost 2 bases, V lost 4 bases, and 11 bases had no gene match.

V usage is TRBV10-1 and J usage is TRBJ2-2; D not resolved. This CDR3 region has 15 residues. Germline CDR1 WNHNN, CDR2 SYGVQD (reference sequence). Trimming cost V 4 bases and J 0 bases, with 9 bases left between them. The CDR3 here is CASSVRFANTGELFF. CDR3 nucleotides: TGCGCCAGCAGTGTGAGATTCGCGAACACCGGGGAGCTGTTTTTT.

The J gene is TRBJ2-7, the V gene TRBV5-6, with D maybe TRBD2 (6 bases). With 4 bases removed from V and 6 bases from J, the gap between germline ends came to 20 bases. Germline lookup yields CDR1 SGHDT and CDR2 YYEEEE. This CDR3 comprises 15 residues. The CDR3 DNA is TGTGCCAGCAGCGGCCGGGACCGGGTCGGGGGCGAGCAGTACTTC. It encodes CASSGRDRVGGEQYF.

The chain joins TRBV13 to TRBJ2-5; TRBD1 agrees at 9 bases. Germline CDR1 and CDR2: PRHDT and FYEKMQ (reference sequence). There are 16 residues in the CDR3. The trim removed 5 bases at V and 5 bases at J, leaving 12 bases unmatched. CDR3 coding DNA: TGTGCCAGCAGCCCCGGGACAGGGTTAACCCGGGAGACCCAGTACTTC. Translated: CASSPGTGLTRETQYF.